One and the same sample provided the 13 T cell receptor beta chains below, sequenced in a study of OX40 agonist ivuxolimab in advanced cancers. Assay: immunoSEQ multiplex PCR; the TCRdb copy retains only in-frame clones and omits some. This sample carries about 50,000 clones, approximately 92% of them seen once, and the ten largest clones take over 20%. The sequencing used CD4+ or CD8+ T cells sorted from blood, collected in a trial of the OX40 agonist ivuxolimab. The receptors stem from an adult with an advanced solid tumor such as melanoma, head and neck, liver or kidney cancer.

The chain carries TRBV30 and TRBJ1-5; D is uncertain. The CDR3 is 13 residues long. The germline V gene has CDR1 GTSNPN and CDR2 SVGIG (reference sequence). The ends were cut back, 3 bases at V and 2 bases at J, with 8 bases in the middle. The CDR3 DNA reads TGTGCCTGGAGCGAGAGCGGCAATCAGCCCCAGCATTTT. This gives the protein CAWSESGNQPQHF.

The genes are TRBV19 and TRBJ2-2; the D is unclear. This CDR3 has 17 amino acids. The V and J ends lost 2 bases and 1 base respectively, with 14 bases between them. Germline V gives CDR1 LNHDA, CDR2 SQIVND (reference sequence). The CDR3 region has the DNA TGTGCCAGTAGTATAAGAGTCTGGCAGGAGAACACCGGGGAGCTGTTTTTT. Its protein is CASSIRVWQENTGELFF.

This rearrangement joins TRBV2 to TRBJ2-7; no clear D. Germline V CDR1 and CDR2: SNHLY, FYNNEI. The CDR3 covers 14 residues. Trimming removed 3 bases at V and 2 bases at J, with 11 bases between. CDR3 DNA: TGTGCCAGCAGTGATCCCGACGAGACCTACGAGCAGTACTTC. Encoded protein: CASSDPDETYEQYF.

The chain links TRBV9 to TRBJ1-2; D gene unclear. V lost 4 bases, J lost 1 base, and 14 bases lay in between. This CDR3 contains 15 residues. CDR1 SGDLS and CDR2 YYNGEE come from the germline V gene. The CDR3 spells CASSPTDSLNYGYTF. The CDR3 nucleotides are TGTGCCAGCAGCCCAACAGACTCACTTAACTATGGCTACACCTTC.

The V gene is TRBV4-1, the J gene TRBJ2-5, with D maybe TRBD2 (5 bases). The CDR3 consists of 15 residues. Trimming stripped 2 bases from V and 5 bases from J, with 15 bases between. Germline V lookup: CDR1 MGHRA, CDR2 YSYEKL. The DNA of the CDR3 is TGCGCCAGCAGCCAAACCCTAGCAAATAGGGAGACCCAGTACTTC. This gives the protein CASSQTLANRETQYF.

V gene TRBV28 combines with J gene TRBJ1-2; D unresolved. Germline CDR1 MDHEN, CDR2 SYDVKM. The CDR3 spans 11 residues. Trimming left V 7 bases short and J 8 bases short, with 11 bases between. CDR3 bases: TGTGCCAGCACTTACCTCACAGGCTACACCTTC. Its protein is CASTYLTGYTF.

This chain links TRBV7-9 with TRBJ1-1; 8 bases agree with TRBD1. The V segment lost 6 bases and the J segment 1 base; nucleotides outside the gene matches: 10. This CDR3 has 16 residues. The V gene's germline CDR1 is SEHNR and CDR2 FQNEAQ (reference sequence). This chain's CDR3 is CASSNTGGWRNTEAFF. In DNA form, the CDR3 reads TGTGCCAGCAGTAACACAGGGGGTTGGCGGAACACTGAAGCTTTCTTT. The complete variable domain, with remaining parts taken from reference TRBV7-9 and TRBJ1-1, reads DTGVSQNPRHKITKRGQNVTFRCDPISEHNRLYWYRQTLGQGPEFLTYFQNEAQLEKSRLLSDRFSAERPKGSFSTLEIQRTEQGDSAMYLCASSNTGGWRNTEAFFGQGTRLTVV.

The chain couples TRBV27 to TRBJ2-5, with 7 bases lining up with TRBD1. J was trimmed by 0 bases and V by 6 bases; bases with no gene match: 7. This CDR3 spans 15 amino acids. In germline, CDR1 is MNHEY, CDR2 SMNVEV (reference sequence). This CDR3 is CASSLKTGHQETQYF. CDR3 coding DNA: TGTGCCAGCAGCTTAAAGACAGGGCACCAAGAGACCCAGTACTTC.

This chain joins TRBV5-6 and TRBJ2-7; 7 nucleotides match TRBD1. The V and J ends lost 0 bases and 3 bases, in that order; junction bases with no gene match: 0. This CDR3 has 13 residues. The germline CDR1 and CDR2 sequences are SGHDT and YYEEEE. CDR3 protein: CASSLDRGYEQYF. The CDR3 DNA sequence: TGTGCCAGCAGCTTGGACAGGGGCTACGAGCAGTACTTC.

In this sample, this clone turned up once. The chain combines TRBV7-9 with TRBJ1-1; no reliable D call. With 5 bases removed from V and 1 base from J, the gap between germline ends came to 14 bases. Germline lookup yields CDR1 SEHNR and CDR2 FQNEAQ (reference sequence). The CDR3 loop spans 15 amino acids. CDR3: CASSQPPGSNTEAFF. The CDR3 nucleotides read TGTGCCAGCAGCCAGCCGCCGGGATCGAACACTGAAGCTTTCTTT.

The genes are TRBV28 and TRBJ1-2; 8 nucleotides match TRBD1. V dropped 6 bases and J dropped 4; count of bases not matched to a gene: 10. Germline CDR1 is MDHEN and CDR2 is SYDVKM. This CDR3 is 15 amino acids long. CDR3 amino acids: CASRSGQDLFYGYTF. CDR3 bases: TGTGCCAGCAGGTCGGGACAGGACCTCTTCTATGGCTACACCTTC.

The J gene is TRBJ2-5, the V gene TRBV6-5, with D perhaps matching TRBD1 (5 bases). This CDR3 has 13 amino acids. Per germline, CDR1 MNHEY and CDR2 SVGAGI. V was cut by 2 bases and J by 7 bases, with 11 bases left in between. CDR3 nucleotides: TGTGCCAGCAGTTACCCCAGGGATGGGACCCAGTACTTC. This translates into CASSYPRDGTQYF.

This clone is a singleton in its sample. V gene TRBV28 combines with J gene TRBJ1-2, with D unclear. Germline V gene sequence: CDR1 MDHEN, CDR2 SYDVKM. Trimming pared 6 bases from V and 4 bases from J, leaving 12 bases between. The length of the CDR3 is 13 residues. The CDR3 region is CASRLAQFYGYTF. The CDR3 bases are TGTGCCAGCAGACTTGCACAGTTCTATGGCTACACCTTC.